Shown below are 12 T cell receptor beta chains from a single sample sequenced in a study of T cells in Graves' hyperthyroidism and ophthalmopathy. Amplification of TCR beta CDR3 regions was performed using RNA transcripts as template. The study used the HTBI primer set for a first-round RT-PCR of the TCR CDR3. TCRdb independently ran MiXCR on the multiplex PCR reads; one entry per CDR3 protein. The sample records hundreds of thousands of distinct CDR3 sequences, around 20% being singletons. Sequences were obtained from blood. The receptor source for this set is a man in his forties or fifties with Graves' ophthalmopathy.

The rearrangement links TRBV5-1 to TRBJ2-2; D not resolved. Trimming stripped 0 bases from V and 6 bases from J, with 9 bases between. CDR3 length: 14 residues. Germline V gene sequence: CDR1 SGHRS, CDR2 YFSETQ. The CDR3 region is CASSLALGPGELFF. The DNA of the CDR3 is TGCGCCAGCAGCTTGGCCCTGGGCCCCGGGGAGCTGTTTTTT. Together with reference TRBV5-1 and TRBJ2-2, the CDR3 gives the full variable domain: KAGVTQTPRYLIKTRGQQVTLSCSPISGHRSVSWYQQTPGQGLQFLFEYFSETQRNKGNFPGRFSGRQFSNSRSEMNVSTLELGDSALYLCASSLALGPGELFFGEGSRLTVL.

This chain uses TRBV5-1 with TRBJ2-2; weak D call: TRBD1 (5 bases). The germline gives CDR1 SGHRS, CDR2 YFSETQ. The V end was cut by 6 bases, the J end by 2 bases, with 14 bases between. The CDR3 loop spans 15 amino acids. The DNA for the CDR3 is TGCGCCAGCAACCCCAGGGTAGGCAACACCGGGGAGCTGTTTTTT. It specifies CASNPRVGNTGELFF.

This clonotype was found many times. This chain uses TRBV18 with TRBJ1-2; 8 bases are shared with TRBD1. The germline CDR1 and CDR2 sequences are KGHSH and LQKENI. V was clipped by 4 bases and J by 6 bases; unmatched bases: 1. The CDR3 covers 12 residues. DNA for the CDR3: TGTGCCAGCTCACTGACAGGGGATGGCTACACCTTC. Translated: CASSLTGDGYTF. Full variable domain (outside the CDR3, taken from reference TRBV18 and TRBJ1-2): NAGVMQNPRHLVRRRGQEARLRCSPMKGHSHVYWYRQLPEEGLKFMVYLQKENIIDESGMPKERFSAEFPKEGPSILRIQQVVRGDSAAYFCASSLTGDGYTFGSGTRLTVV.

The chain joins TRBV12-3 or TRBV12-4 to TRBJ1-4; D gene uncertain. The CDR3 has 13 amino acids. V was cut by 4 bases and J by 3 bases, with 6 bases left in between. The CDR3 spells CASSWEPNEKLFF. The CDR3 nucleotides are TGTGCCAGCAGTTGGGAGCCTAATGAAAAACTGTTTTTT.

This clonotype was observed at least ten times. J is TRBJ1-2 and V is TRBV6-1, with 7 nucleotides matching TRBD1. V trimming: 6 bases; J trimming: 8 bases; junction bases outside the gene matches: 12. CDR1 is MNHNS and CDR2 is SASEGT in the germline V gene. The CDR3 contains 14 residues. The CDR3 sequence: CASRRLGGGEGYTF. The CDR3 DNA follows: TGTGCCAGCAGACGCCTCGGAGGGGGCGAAGGCTACACCTTC.

This chain uses TRBV28 with TRBJ2-7; 10 nucleotides match TRBD1. In germline, CDR1 is MDHEN, CDR2 SYDVKM. The CDR3 runs 14 residues. Trimming took 0 bases from V and 8 from J; bases not matched to a gene: 4. For the CDR3, the DNA is TGTGCCAGCAGTTTATGGGGACAGGGGATCAAGCAGTACTTC. Amino acids: CASSLWGQGIKQYF. The full variable domain, with the rest looked up from reference TRBV28 and TRBJ2-7, is DVKVTQSSRYLVKRTGEKVFLECVQDMDHENMFWYRQDPGLGLRLIYFSYDVKMKEKGDIPEGYSVSREKKERFSLILESASTNQTSMYLCASSLWGQGIKQYFGPGTRLTVT.

DNA of the CDR3: TGTGCCATCAGTGAGTCTGCGGGCTTAGGGTACATTCAGTACTTC. This gives the protein CAISESAGLGYIQYF. This rearrangement joins TRBV10-3 to TRBJ2-4, with a tentative D call TRBD2 (5 bases). With 0 bases removed from V and 8 bases from J, the gap between germline ends came to 14 bases. The germline V gene encodes CDR1 ENHRY and CDR2 SYGVKD. CDR3 length equals 15 residues.

J is TRBJ1-2 and V is TRBV20-1, with D possibly being TRBD1 (5 bases). V was cut by 8 bases and J by 8 bases, with 12 bases left in between. Germline-derived CDR1 and CDR2 are DFQATT and SNEGSKA (reference sequence). The CDR3 totals 10 residues. The CDR3 bases are TGCAGTTCCAGTCAGGGCGGCTACACCTTC. It is translated as CSSSQGGYTF.

Points on this clonotype: Given a much more abundant clone one base away, this may be a read error. This chain uses TRBV5-1 with TRBJ1-1; D may be TRBD1 (6 bases). This CDR3 has 12 residues. Germline-derived CDR1 and CDR2 are SGHRS and YFSETQ. CDR3 residues: CASRMGDTGAFF. In nucleotides, the CDR3 is TGCGCCAGCAGGATGGGGGACACTGGAGCTTTCTTT.

This clonotype has just a few counts. The J gene is TRBJ1-4, the V gene TRBV6-1, with 8 bases aligning to TRBD1. Trimming at V came to 2 bases and at J to 6 bases, leaving 8 bases not matched to a gene. From germline, CDR1 is MNHNS and CDR2 SASEGT. The length of the CDR3 is 16 residues. The CDR3 nucleotides are TGTGCCAGCAGTGAATCCAGGGGGCGCGGAGATGAAAAACTGTTTTTT. Translating it yields CASSESRGRGDEKLFF.

This clonotype was observed a few times. The chain carries TRBV5-1 and TRBJ2-2; 8 bases line up with TRBD2. Germline trimming cut 4 bases from V and 7 bases from J; bases unmatched to any gene: 15. The CDR3 covers 17 residues. Germline V gives CDR1 SGHRS, CDR2 YFSETQ. The CDR3 DNA reads TGCGCCAGCAGCGTTGCGACCCCGGGGGGGCTTGACGGGGAGCTGTTTTTT. It codes for CASSVATPGGLDGELFF. Drawing the rest from reference TRBV5-1 and TRBJ2-2, the complete variable domain is KAGVTQTPRYLIKTRGQQVTLSCSPISGHRSVSWYQQTPGQGLQFLFEYFSETQRNKGNFPGRFSGRQFSNSRSEMNVSTLELGDSALYLCASSVATPGGLDGELFFGEGSRLTVL.

This clonotype was counted ten times or more. V usage is TRBV10-3 and J usage is TRBJ1-1; perhaps TRBD1 as D (6 bases). Germline values: CDR1 ENHRY, CDR2 SYGVKD. This CDR3 contains 13 residues. Trimming removed 11 bases from V and 0 bases from J, with 13 bases in between. CDR3 sequence reads: CALRRTVNTEAFF. The CDR3 DNA reads TGTGCCCTCCGCCGGACAGTGAACACTGAAGCTTTCTTT.